This T cell receptor (beta chain) derives from a study of T cell repertoires in cytomegalovirus infection. Overall study: Recently identified HLA-C-restricted CMV epitopes were among the peptides used. Public TCR beta signatures were indicative of both CMV infection and a matching HLA type.

Comments on this clonotype: Its antigen is undetermined.

Overall study results and limits: Using cumulative public TCR beta family frequency, the authors identified those who carried CMV together with the relevant HLA. There were HLA-C-restricted CMV-specific TCR beta clonotypes dominating the ex vivo response.

TCRdb reprocessed the reads via MiXCR and lists one record per CDR3 protein. The sample carries about 920,000 distinct CDR3 sequences, 30% to 40% recorded once. CDR3 length: 12 amino acids. Germline V gene data show CDR1 as SNHLY and CDR2 as FYNNEI. V lost 8 bases and J lost 6; bases outside the gene matches: 6. The source is a human donor in good health (CMV status not recorded). Some clones in this sample may be carry-over from other donors' samples. Sequences were derived from cultured CD8+ T cells from PBMCs, sampled from culture after CMV antigen stimulation. V is TRBV2 and J is TRBJ2-7; 8 nucleotides align to TRBD2. The DNA of the CDR3 is TGTGCCAGCCTGCGGGGGGTCGGCGAGCAGTACGTC. This encodes CASLRGVGEQYV.